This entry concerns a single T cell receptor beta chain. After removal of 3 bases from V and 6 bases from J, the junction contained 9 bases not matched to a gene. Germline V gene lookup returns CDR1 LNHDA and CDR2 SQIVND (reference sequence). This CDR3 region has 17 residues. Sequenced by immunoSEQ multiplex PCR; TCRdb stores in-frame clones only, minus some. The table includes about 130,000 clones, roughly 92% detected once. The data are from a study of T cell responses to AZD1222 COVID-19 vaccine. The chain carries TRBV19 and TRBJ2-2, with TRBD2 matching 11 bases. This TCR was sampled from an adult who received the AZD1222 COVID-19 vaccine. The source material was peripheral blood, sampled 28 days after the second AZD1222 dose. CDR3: CASSMQIAGGVAGELFF. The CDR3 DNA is TGTGCCAGTAGTATGCAAATAGCGGGAGGGGTGGCCGGGGAGCTGTTTTTT.